This TCR beta chain was found in a study of blood T cell repertoires in COVID-19 (TCRdb year 2020). About the full investigation: The collaborator samples originated in the United States, Italy and Spain and spanned the acute and convalescent phases of COVID-19. The prospective study material was composed of cDNA or gDNA derived from T cells, B-cell-depleted T cells, or PBMCs. The dataset comprised deeply sampled blood TCRbeta repertoires from subjects exposed to, actively infected with, or recovered from COVID-19. The repertoires were made available in a free public database intended to serve as a resource for research on the immune response to SARS-CoV-2. Samples came from the ongoing ImmuneRACE study (first 160 participants) plus 1,254 subjects from 6 global collaborators. Sample metadata almost always included a de-identified subject ID, COVID-19 status, age in years and sex. Where available, HLA class I and class II types were taken from metadata supplied by the sample provider and were not determined by assay-based typing.

The germline V gene yields SGHRS for CDR1 and YFSETQ for CDR2. The CDR3 measures 15 amino acids from cysteine to phenylalanine. Left in the record is the CDR3 DNA by itself, 45 bases read in frame from the first base. The V end gives up 4 bases and the J end 4 bases, leaving 5 bases in the junction not matched to a gene. TCRbeta CDR3 regions were amplified from genomic DNA by means of the immunoSEQ Assay, a bias-controlled multiplex PCR. The authors' pipeline ran thus. The number of nucleated cells in each sample was estimated by amplification of reference gene primers within the assay. To quantify the absolute abundance of each unique TCRbeta CDR3 rearrangement, sequence reads were collapsed and filtered. For each sample, productive Simpson clonality was calculated as the square root of Simpson's diversity index over productive rearrangements. TCRdb stores this immuneACCESS table with in-frame sequences only. Part of the clones is absent; in the studies checked, under half of the shortfall reflects unresolved V genes, and no reason is known for the rest. Clone size and V and J calls were adopted from that table, with D and trimming inferred from the DNA. The sample includes 120,000 or so clones, with around 85% observed a single time. The ten largest make up roughly 15% of the sample.

The collaborating institutions used their own protocols to collect whole blood in K2EDTA tubes. Collaborator samples were shipped for TCRbeta analysis as frozen whole blood, isolated PBMCs, or DNA extracted from either sample type. The investigation overall reported the following: The quantity of clinical and demographic metadata differed by source and by participant and was supplied without curation.

This clone came up a few times. Its antigen target is currently unknown. The input lacks base qualities; no much larger clone sits a single base away. The clonotype comes from a woman between 45 and 65 years old with acute or convalescent COVID-19. Rearrangement joined TRBV5-1 to TRBJ2-2; 9 nucleotides in the junction match TRBD1. The specimen sequenced was peripheral blood. The nucleotide sequence is TGCGCCAGCAGCATGGGACAGGGTGGCACCGGGGAGCTGTTTTTT. Its translation is CASSMGQGGTGELFF.